Listed below are T cell receptor beta chains from one sample, sequenced in a study of CD8 T cells in ankylosing spondylitis. TCRdb redid the calling of the 5' RACE reads with MiXCR, one entry per CDR3 protein. The sample has around 490,000 distinct CDR3 sequences, about 5% seen once. The sample comprised blood, either unsorted or a sorted T cell fraction (not recorded which). The receptors shown here come from a male donor with ankylosing spondylitis. Both conserved end residues are part of each CDR3. D genes are given only for firm matches. Rows give clone size only sometimes, using once, few, many, or a class for an expanded clone.

V gene	D gene	J gene	CDR3 length	clone size	CDR3 protein	CDR3 DNA
TRBV11-2	.	TRBJ2-3	17	.	CASSLPFPWGARDTQYF	TGTGCCAGCAGCCTTCCTTTCCCGTGGGGGGCCAGAGATACGCAGTATTTT
TRBV28	.	TRBJ2-6	17	.	CASSLLQALSGANVLTF	TGTGCCAGCAGTTTGTTACAGGCACTATCTGGGGCCAACGTCCTGACTTTC
TRBV7-6	.	TRBJ2-7	14	.	CASSFRGGGAEQYF	TGTGCCAGCAGCTTCCGGGGAGGGGGGGCCGAGCAGTACTTC
TRBV12-3/TRBV12-4	.	TRBJ1-2	13	many	CASRPTETRGYTF	TGTGCCAGCAGACCTACAGAAACCCGGGGCTACACCTTC
TRBV2	.	TRBJ2-1	18	few	CASIGGFDKDGFYNEQFF	TGTGCCAGCATTGGGGGCTTCGACAAGGACGGATTCTACAATGAGCAGTTCTTC
TRBV20-1	.	TRBJ1-2	13	many	CSASEGVDYGYTF	TGCAGTGCTAGTGAAGGGGTGGACTATGGCTACACCTTC
TRBV7-9	TRBD1	TRBJ2-7	15	.	CASSQTRQGANEQYF	TGTGCCAGCAGCCAAACTCGACAGGGGGCTAACGAGCAGTACTTC
TRBV20-1	.	TRBJ1-3	16	many	CSAREAYGGSGNTIYF	TGCAGTGCTAGAGAAGCATATGGGGGCTCTGGAAACACCATATATTTT
TRBV5-1	.	TRBJ2-7	14	many	CASSLNGRSYEQYF	TGCGCCAGCAGCTTAAACGGCAGATCCTACGAGCAGTACTTC
TRBV7-9	.	TRBJ2-7	13	.	CAMGHGPGYEQYF	TGTGCCATGGGCCACGGACCGGGCTACGAGCAGTACTTC
TRBV7-6	TRBD1	TRBJ2-1	15	.	CASSPGTGDWGEQFF	TGTGCCAGCAGCCCAGGGACAGGGGATTGGGGTGAGCAGTTCTTC
TRBV29-1	TRBD1	TRBJ2-7	14	many	CSVGGQARSYEQYF	TGCAGCGTTGGGGGACAGGCCAGGTCCTACGAGCAGTACTTC
TRBV4-3	TRBD1	TRBJ2-3	15	many	CASSRPGQSAVTQYF	TGCGCCAGCAGCCGCCCGGGACAGTCCGCGGTTACGCAGTATTTT
TRBV7-8	.	TRBJ2-1	14	many	CASSERVIINEQFF	TGTGCCAGCAGCGAGAGGGTTATCATCAATGAGCAGTTCTTC
TRBV7-2	.	TRBJ2-1	14	many	CASSMWGSNNEQFF	TGTGCCAGCAGCATGTGGGGCAGCAACAATGAGCAGTTCTTC
TRBV5-1	.	TRBJ2-4	14	many	CASSLDQGRGIQYF	TGCGCCAGCAGCTTGGACCAGGGTAGGGGCATTCAGTACTTC
TRBV4-3	.	TRBJ1-1	15	.	CASSRRTQMNTEAFF	TGCGCCAGCAGCCGGCGAACACAGATGAACACTGAAGCTTTCTTT
TRBV20-1	.	TRBJ1-1	13	many	CSARDWEVSEAFF	TGCAGTGCTAGAGATTGGGAGGTCTCTGAAGCTTTCTTT
TRBV20-1	TRBD1	TRBJ2-7	14	many	CSAREGTGTYEQYF	TGCAGTGCTAGAGAGGGGACAGGGACTTACGAGCAGTACTTC
TRBV5-5	.	TRBJ2-7	13	many	CASSPGRNNEQYF	TGTGCCAGCAGCCCCGGCAGAAATAACGAGCAGTACTTC
TRBV20-1	TRBD2	TRBJ2-3	15	many	CSANNAGGPTDTQYF	TGCAGTGCCAATAACGCGGGGGGCCCCACAGATACGCAGTATTTT
TRBV7-2	.	TRBJ1-2	11	many	CASRFPGALTF	TGTGCCAGCAGATTTCCCGGGGCCCTCACCTTC
TRBV14	.	TRBJ2-3	14	many	CASSWGPSTDTQYF	TGTGCCAGCAGCTGGGGACCTAGCACAGATACGCAGTATTTT
TRBV5-1	TRBD2	TRBJ2-3	14	many	CASSTGGGTDTQYF	TGCGCCAGCAGCACGGGAGGAGGCACAGATACGCAGTATTTT
TRBV20-1	TRBD2	TRBJ2-5	12	many	CGARTSGGSQYF	TGCGGCGCCCGGACTAGCGGGGGCTCCCAGTACTTC
TRBV5-5	TRBD2	TRBJ2-7	13	many	CASKWAGGDEQYF	TGTGCCAGCAAGTGGGCGGGGGGCGACGAGCAGTACTTC
TRBV18	.	TRBJ1-1	15	.	CASSTGNSMNTEAFF	TGTGCCAGCTCCACCGGGAACTCCATGAACACTGAAGCTTTCTTT
TRBV5-1	TRBD2	TRBJ2-5	20	few	CASSLDALKGLAAGRQTQYF	TGCGCCAGCAGCTTGGATGCTCTTAAGGGACTAGCGGCGGGGAGGCAGACCCAGTACTTC
TRBV5-5	TRBD1	TRBJ1-4	14	many	CASSLLGQYEKLFF	TGTGCCAGCAGCTTGCTGGGACAGTATGAAAAACTGTTTTTT
TRBV20-1	.	TRBJ1-2	9	many	CSAIRGYTF	TGCAGTGCAATTAGGGGCTACACCTTC
TRBV3-1	TRBD1	TRBJ1-2	16	.	CASSLRTGQVYYGYTF	TGTGCCAGCAGCCTCCGGACGGGACAGGTCTACTATGGCTACACCTTC
TRBV27	TRBD2	TRBJ2-1	13	many	CASRETSGRRQFF	TGTGCCAGCAGGGAGACTAGCGGGAGGCGGCAGTTCTTC
TRBV25-1	.	TRBJ1-4	14	many	CASSEIRDGEKLFF	TGTGCCAGCAGTGAAATAAGGGATGGAGAAAAACTGTTTTTT
TRBV29-1	TRBD2	TRBJ2-3	15	many	CSVGRLAERTDTQYF	TGCAGCGTTGGCCGACTAGCGGAGCGCACAGATACGCAGTATTTT
TRBV12-3/TRBV12-4	.	TRBJ1-1	15	many	CASSPYDSLNTEAFF	TGTGCCAGCAGTCCCTACGACAGTCTGAACACTGAAGCTTTCTTT
TRBV20-1	.	TRBJ1-6	13	many	CSARGDTNSPLHF	TGCAGTGCTAGAGGGGACACTAATTCACCCCTCCACTTT
TRBV30	TRBD1	TRBJ2-5	16	few	CAWHRGLVANQETQYF	TGTGCCTGGCACAGGGGGCTCGTAGCGAACCAAGAGACCCAGTACTTC
TRBV6-5	.	TRBJ2-5	12	many	CASSYSRKTQYF	TGTGCCAGCAGTTACTCTCGAAAGACCCAGTACTTC
TRBV6-1	.	TRBJ2-2	15	few	CASSRRQGGTGELFF	TGTGCCAGCAGCCGAAGACAGGGAGGAACCGGGGAGCTGTTTTTT
TRBV5-1	TRBD2	TRBJ2-5	15	.	CASSLVTSGSETQYF	TGCGCCAGCAGCTTGGTTACTAGCGGGAGCGAGACCCAGTACTTC
TRBV4-3	TRBD2	TRBJ2-1	12	many	CASSLGLAGKIF	TGCGCCAGCAGCCTAGGACTAGCGGGAAAAATCTTC
TRBV5-1	.	TRBJ1-1	16	many	CASSLTGGGRGTEAFF	TGCGCCAGCAGCTTGACCGGGGGGGGGAGAGGCACTGAAGCTTTCTTT
TRBV28	.	TRBJ2-7	13	few	CASRRPGQGGQYF	TGTGCCAGCAGACGACCGGGGCAGGGGGGCCAGTACTTC
TRBV12-3/TRBV12-4	.	TRBJ1-5	13	many	CASSLAAFSAQHF	TGTGCCAGCAGTTTAGCAGCGTTCTCGGCCCAGCATTTT
TRBV7-2	TRBD1	TRBJ2-1	14	few	CASNPTGAYNEQFF	TGTGCCAGCAACCCGACAGGGGCCTACAATGAGCAGTTCTTC
TRBV5-1	.	TRBJ1-1	15	many	CASSSQGSGNTEAFF	TGCGCCAGCAGCTCTCAGGGGTCGGGGAACACTGAAGCTTTCTTT